One sample yielded the 14 T cell receptor beta chains listed below, sequenced in a study of T cell changes during pregnancy in multiple sclerosis (dated by TCRdb to about 2019). Library generation was performed with the immunoSEQ multiplex PCR assay. TCRdb re-hosts the immuneACCESS table, in-frame sequences only. Its copies lack some clones; in the studies checked, an unresolved V gene accounts for under half of them, and the cause for the rest is not known. A total of tens of thousands of clones appear in this sample, 80% to 95% of them only once. The top ten clonotypes cover around 1.4% of the sample. This specimen consisted of peripheral blood, obtained in the third trimester of pregnancy. These receptors were taken from a female donor in good health, enrolled as a control in a pregnancy study.

The J gene is TRBJ2-3, the V gene TRBV21-1; the table's D call TRBD2 went unverified against the DNA. TRBV21-1 is reported as a pseudogene. The CDR3 sequence is 18 residues long. CDR3 in DNA: TGTGCCAGCAGCAGGGACAAAGGACTAGCGGCCTACACAGATACGCAGTATTTT. The encoded protein is CASSRDKGLAAYTDTQYF.

V usage is TRBV6-1 and J usage is TRBJ2-3; D remains unclear. Germline V gene data show CDR1 as MNHNS and CDR2 as SASEGT. The CDR3 is 14 residues long. The V and J ends lost 2 bases and 6 bases respectively, with 12 bases between them. The CDR3 DNA follows: TGTGCCAGCAGTGAACAGCTGCCGAGGGATACGCAGTATTTT. Protein sequence: CASSEQLPRDTQYF.

The V gene is TRBV7-8, the J gene TRBJ2-5; D not resolved. Germline V gene lookup returns CDR1 SGHVS and CDR2 FQNEAQ. The CDR3 extends over 12 amino acids. V was trimmed by 1 base and J by 4 bases, leaving 4 bases between them. This CDR3 reads CASSLDRETQYF. The CDR3 DNA reads TGTGCCAGCAGCTTAGATAGAGAGACCCAGTACTTC.

J is TRBJ2-1 and V is TRBV30, with 9 bases identical to TRBD1. Per the germline V gene, CDR1 is GTSNPN and CDR2 is SVGIG (reference sequence). The V and J ends lost 1 base and 7 bases, in that order; junction bases with no gene match: 5. This CDR3 region has 14 residues. The CDR3 nucleotides are TGTGCCTGGAGTGCCGGGACAGGGCTTAATGAGCAGTTCTTC. Translation: CAWSAGTGLNEQFF.

The V and J genes are TRBV7-9 and TRBJ2-1; maybe TRBD1 (5 bases). V was trimmed by 1 base and J by 4 bases, leaving 14 bases between them. Germline V gene sequence: CDR1 SEHNR, CDR2 FQNEAQ (reference sequence). This CDR3 is built from 16 residues. The CDR3, as DNA: TGTGCCAGCAGCTTAGTGGGCCAGGGCGGATACAATGAGCAGTTCTTC. This encodes CASSLVGQGGYNEQFF.

This clone has just one count. The genes are TRBV6-1 and TRBJ1-1; D is possibly TRBD1 (6 bases). V was cut by 7 bases and J by 5 bases, with 17 bases left in between. The CDR3 length is 14 residues. Germline loops: CDR1 MNHNS, CDR2 SASEGT. CDR3 region: CASKYRDVRTEAFF. Written as DNA, the CDR3 is TGTGCCAGCAAGTACAGGGATGTGAGGACTGAAGCTTTCTTT.

The chain employs TRBV9 and TRBJ1-1; D not certain. The germline V and J ends were trimmed by 5 bases and 11 bases, with 19 bases remaining between them. Germline CDR1 SGDLS, CDR2 YYNGEE. This CDR3 spans 13 amino acids. The CDR3 DNA sequence: TGTGCCAGCAGTCTTGGGAGGGAGGCGGAGGCTTTCTTT. It codes for CASSLGREAEAFF.

The genes are TRBV27 and TRBJ2-7; D remains unclear. This CDR3 has 13 amino acids. V lost 8 bases to trimming and J lost 0 bases, with 11 bases between them. CDR1 MNHEY and CDR2 SMNVEV come from the germline V gene (reference sequence). The CDR3 loop reads CASRRSGSYEQYF. CDR3 DNA: TGTGCCAGCCGCAGAAGTGGCTCCTACGAGCAGTACTTC.

This clone was found once. The V and J genes are TRBV5-1 and TRBJ2-2; the match to TRBD2 covers 7 bases. This CDR3 region has 16 residues. V lost 4 bases and J lost 4; bases outside the gene matches: 10. In germline, CDR1 is SGHRS, CDR2 YFSETQ. The DNA of the CDR3 is TGCGCCAGCAGCAAGTTGGGGGGGGTCGGCACCGGGGAGCTGTTTTTT. This translates into CASSKLGGVGTGELFF.

This clone was detected once. The rearrangement joins TRBV6-5 to TRBJ1-2, with 7 bases aligning to TRBD1. Unmatched junction bases numbered 13, after V lost 7 bases and J lost 8 bases. From germline, CDR1 is MNHEY and CDR2 SVGAGI. This CDR3 contains 14 residues. The CDR3 spells CASKLGQGVKGYTF. CDR3 bases: TGTGCCAGCAAACTTGGGCAGGGGGTAAAGGGCTACACCTTC.

The chain joins TRBV29-1 to TRBJ2-5; unclear D gene. Looked up from germline, CDR1 is SQVTM and CDR2 is ANQGSEA. V was pared by 2 bases and J by 3 bases, with 7 bases between. This CDR3 has 12 amino acids. CDR3 in DNA: TGCAGCGTTGAATCGGGTGAAGAGACCCAGTACTTC. It is translated as CSVESGEETQYF.

This chain connects TRBV27 to TRBJ2-7; D is perhaps TRBD2 (7 bases). V was pared by 6 bases and J by 3 bases, with 15 bases between. The germline CDR1 and CDR2 sequences are MNHEY and SMNVEV (reference sequence). The CDR3 is 14 amino acids. CDR3 coding DNA: TGTGCCAGCAGACCCCGCGGGGGCGACTACGAGCAGTACTTC. It yields the protein CASRPRGGDYEQYF.

The V and J genes are TRBV27 and TRBJ2-2, with D perhaps matching TRBD2 (5 bases). The germline V gene has CDR1 MNHEY and CDR2 SMNVEV (reference sequence). V was trimmed by 3 bases and J by 1 base, leaving 15 bases between them. The CDR3 loop spans 17 amino acids. Here the CDR3 reads CASSFGVTSENTGELFF. DNA of the CDR3: TGTGCCAGCAGTTTCGGGGTAACGAGTGAGAACACCGGGGAGCTGTTTTTT.

The genes are TRBV18 and TRBJ2-1; 11 nucleotides line up with TRBD2. The V gene's germline CDR1 is KGHSH and CDR2 LQKENI. The CDR3 contains 14 residues. V shed 2 bases, J shed 9 bases, and the junction held 3 bases outside the gene matches. As DNA, the CDR3 is TGTGCCAGCTCACCAGGGCTAGCGGGAGGTGAGCAGTTCTTC. It yields the protein CASSPGLAGGEQFF.